The 5 T cell receptor beta chains below all came from one sample that was sequenced in a study of PD-1 blockade in classical Hodgkin lymphoma. Each patient's relapse followed autologous stem cell transplantation, and brentuximab vedotin exposure varied. Using magnetic negative selection, the CD4+ T cells were separated out of thawed PBMCs. Data came from immunoSEQ multiplex PCR; TCRdb stores just in-frame clones and leaves some out. This table has around 13,000 clones, 85% to 90% appearing once. Sequenced here: CD4+ T cells from blood, sampled at baseline. The receptors were sampled from a human donor with classical Hodgkin lymphoma.

The genes are TRBV19 and TRBJ2-7, with a weak D call TRBD2 (5 bases). V lost 1 base and J lost 2, with 12 bases in between. CDR3 length equals 15 residues. CDR1 is LNHDA and CDR2 is SQIVND in the germline V gene (reference sequence). The CDR3: CASSIGPAATYEQYF. The CDR3 DNA sequence: TGTGCCAGTAGTATAGGACCAGCGGCAACCTACGAGCAGTACTTC. The variable domain in full, with the rest retrieved from reference TRBV19 and TRBJ2-7, is DGGITQSPKYLFRKEGQNVTLSCEQNLNHDAMYWYRQDPGQGLRLIYYSQIVNDFQKGDIAEGYSVSREKKESFPLTVTSAQKNPTAFYLCASSIGPAATYEQYFGPGTRLTVT.

The sample holds a few counts of this clone. The chain joins TRBV5-1 to TRBJ2-7, with D perhaps given as TRBD1 or TRBD2 (5 bases each). The CDR3 spans 15 residues. Germline V lookup: CDR1 SGHRS, CDR2 YFSETQ. V lost 0 bases and J lost 6, with 16 bases in between. CDR3 nucleotide sequence: TGCGCCAGCAGCTTGGCCCGGGGCGCGTCGCGCGAGCAGTACTTC. Translating it yields CASSLARGASREQYF.

This rearrangement joins TRBV2 to TRBJ2-2; 8 positions agree with TRBD1. The germline gives CDR1 SNHLY, CDR2 FYNNEI. J gave up 5 bases and V 11 bases, and 7 bases lay outside the gene matches. There are 13 residues in the CDR3. The CDR3: CAGQGAGTGELFF. The CDR3 region has the DNA TGTGCCGGCCAGGGGGCGGGTACCGGGGAGCTGTTTTTT.

This clone was found once. The chain is built from TRBV7-8 and TRBJ2-3; 8 positions agree with TRBD1. Germline V gene data show CDR1 as SGHVS and CDR2 as FQNEAQ. Trimming took 7 bases from V and 2 from J; bases not matched to a gene: 2. The length of the CDR3 is 13 residues. Here the CDR3 DNA reads TGTGCCAGCACGGGACAGGTCACAGATACGCAGTATTTT. Translating it yields CASTGQVTDTQYF.

V is TRBV18 and J is TRBJ2-7; D may be TRBD2 (5 bases). Trimming removed 2 bases from V and 0 bases from J, with 11 bases in between. The CDR3 sequence is 15 residues long. CDR1 and CDR2 from the germline V gene are KGHSH and LQKENI. The CDR3 DNA reads TGTGCCAGCTCACCAAGAAGCGGAAGCTCCTACGAGCAGTACTTC. It encodes CASSPRSGSSYEQYF.